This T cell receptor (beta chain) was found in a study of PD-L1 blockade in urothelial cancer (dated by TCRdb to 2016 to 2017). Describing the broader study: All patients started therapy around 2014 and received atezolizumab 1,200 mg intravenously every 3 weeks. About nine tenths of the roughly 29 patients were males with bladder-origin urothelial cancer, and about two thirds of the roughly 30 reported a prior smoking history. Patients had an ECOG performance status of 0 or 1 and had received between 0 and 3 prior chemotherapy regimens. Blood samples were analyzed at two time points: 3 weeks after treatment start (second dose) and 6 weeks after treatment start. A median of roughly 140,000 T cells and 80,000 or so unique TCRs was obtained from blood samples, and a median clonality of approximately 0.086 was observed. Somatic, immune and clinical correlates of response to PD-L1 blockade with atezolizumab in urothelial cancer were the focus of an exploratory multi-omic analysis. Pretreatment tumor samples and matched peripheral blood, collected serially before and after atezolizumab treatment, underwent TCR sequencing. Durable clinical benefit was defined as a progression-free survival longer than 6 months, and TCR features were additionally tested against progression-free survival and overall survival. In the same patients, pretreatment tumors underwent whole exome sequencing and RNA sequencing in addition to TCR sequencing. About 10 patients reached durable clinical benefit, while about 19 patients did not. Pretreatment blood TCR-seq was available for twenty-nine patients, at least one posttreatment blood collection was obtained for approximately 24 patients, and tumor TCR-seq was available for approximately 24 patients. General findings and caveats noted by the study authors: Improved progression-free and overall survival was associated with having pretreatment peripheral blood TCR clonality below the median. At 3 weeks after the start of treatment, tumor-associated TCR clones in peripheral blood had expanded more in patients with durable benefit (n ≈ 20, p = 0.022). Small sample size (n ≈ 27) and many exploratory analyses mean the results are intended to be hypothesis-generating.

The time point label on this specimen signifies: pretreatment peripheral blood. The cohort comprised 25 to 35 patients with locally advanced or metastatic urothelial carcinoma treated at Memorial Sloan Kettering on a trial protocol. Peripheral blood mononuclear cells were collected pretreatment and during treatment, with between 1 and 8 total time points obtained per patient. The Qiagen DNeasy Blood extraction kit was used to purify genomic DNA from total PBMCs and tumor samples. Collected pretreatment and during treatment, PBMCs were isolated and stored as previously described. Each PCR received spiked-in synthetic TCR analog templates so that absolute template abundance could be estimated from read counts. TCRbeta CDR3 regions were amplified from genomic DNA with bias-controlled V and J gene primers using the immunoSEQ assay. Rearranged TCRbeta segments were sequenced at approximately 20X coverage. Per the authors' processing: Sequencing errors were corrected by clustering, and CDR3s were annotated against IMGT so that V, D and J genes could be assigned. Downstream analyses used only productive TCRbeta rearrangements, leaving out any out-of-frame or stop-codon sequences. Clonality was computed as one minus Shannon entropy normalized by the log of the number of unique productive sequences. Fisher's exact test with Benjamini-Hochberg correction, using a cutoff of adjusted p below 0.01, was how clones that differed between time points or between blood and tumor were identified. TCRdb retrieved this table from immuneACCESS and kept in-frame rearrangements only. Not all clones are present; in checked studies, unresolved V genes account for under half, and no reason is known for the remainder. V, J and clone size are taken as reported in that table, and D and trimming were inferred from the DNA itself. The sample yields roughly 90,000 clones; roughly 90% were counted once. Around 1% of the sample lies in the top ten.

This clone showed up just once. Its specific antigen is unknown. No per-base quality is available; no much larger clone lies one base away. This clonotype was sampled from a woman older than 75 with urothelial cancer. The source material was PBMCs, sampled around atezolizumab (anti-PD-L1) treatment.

The nucleotide sequence reads as follows: TGTGCCAGCAGTTTATCGGCGGGGGAGATCACAGATACGCAGTATTTT. The encoded protein is CASSLSAGEITDTQYF. The receptor chain draws on TRBV27 and TRBJ2-3, with 7 bases matching TRBD2. Trimming takes 0 bases off V and 2 bases off J; junction bases not matched to a gene: 5. CDR1 MNHEY and CDR2 SMNVEV are derived from the germline V gene (reference sequence). The CDR3 numbers 16 residues from cysteine through phenylalanine. Only CDR3 DNA remains: 48 bases, in frame from the first base.